The 9 T cell receptor beta chains below were found in one sample sequenced in a study of T cell responses to AZD1222 COVID-19 vaccine. The data were produced by immunoSEQ multiplex PCR, yet TCRdb's version contains in-frame clones alone and is incomplete. The sample contains 85,000 to 110,000 clones, approximately 88% of which appear only once. The sequencing used peripheral blood, collected on day 0 of AZD1222 vaccination. The source of these receptors is an adult in good health.

J is TRBJ2-7 and V is TRBV3-1 (or the pseudogene TRBV3-2), with D maybe TRBD1 (6 bases). Looked up from germline, CDR1 is LGHDT and CDR2 is YNNKEL (reference sequence). V was shortened by 3 bases and J by 9 bases, with 15 bases between the two germline ends. The CDR3 runs to 13 residues. CDR3 nucleotides: TGTGCCAGCAGCCAGGGGTCAGGGGCGGGGCAGTACTTC. Amino acids: CASSQGSGAGQYF.

The V gene is TRBV29-1, the J gene TRBJ1-1, with D possibly being TRBD1 (6 bases). V was pared by 2 bases and J by 5 bases, with 30 bases between. Germline V gives CDR1 SQVTM, CDR2 ANQGSEA. There are 19 residues in the CDR3. The CDR3 reads CSVEPLERQVRAMFTEAFF. The DNA of the CDR3 is TGCAGCGTTGAACCGCTGGAGAGACAGGTGAGAGCCATGTTTACTGAAGCTTTCTTT.

This chain connects TRBV4-1 to TRBJ1-2; D is possibly TRBD1 (5 bases). Looked up from germline, CDR1 is MGHRA and CDR2 is YSYEKL. The CDR3 totals 14 residues. The V end lost 4 bases, the J end lost 4 bases, and 13 bases lay between the germline ends. This CDR3 is CASSPNAGIYGYTF. The DNA for the CDR3 is TGCGCCAGCAGCCCCAATGCAGGGATCTATGGCTACACCTTC.

The V and J genes are TRBV6-5 and TRBJ1-6; possible D gene TRBD1, 5 bases. The CDR3 is 14 amino acids. The V gene lost 2 bases and the J gene lost 11 bases, with 13 bases spanning the gap. The germline V gene has CDR1 MNHEY and CDR2 SVGAGI. CDR3 DNA sequence: TGTGCCAGCAGTTACGAAGGGACTGTCGCACCCCTCCACTTT. This encodes CASSYEGTVAPLHF.

This chain's CDR3 is CASSRDTGISPLHF. The CDR3 bases are TGTGCCAGCAGCCGTGACACGGGGATATCACCCCTCCACTTT. The rearrangement joins TRBV6-6 to TRBJ1-6; the D is unclear. Trimming stripped 6 bases from V and 10 bases from J, with 16 bases between. The CDR3 runs 14 residues. Germline CDR1 and CDR2: MNHNY and SVGAGI (reference sequence).

The gene calls are TRBV4-2 and TRBJ1-2; TRBD1 matches at 8 bases. V shed 0 bases, J shed 4 bases, and the junction held 7 bases outside the gene matches. The CDR3 contains 16 residues. The germline V gene encodes CDR1 LGHNA and CDR2 YNFKEQ. The CDR3 loop reads CASSQDEGDRSYGYTF. The CDR3 DNA reads TGTGCCAGCAGCCAAGATGAGGGGGACAGGTCCTATGGCTACACCTTC.

The CDR3 DNA sequence: TGTGCCACCAGTGTGGCAGGGGGGGGAGCAGATACGCAGTATTTT. Its protein product is CATSVAGGGADTQYF. The chain carries TRBV24-1 and TRBJ2-3; D is possibly TRBD1 or TRBD2 (7 bases each). From germline, CDR1 is KGHDR and CDR2 SFDVKD. Trimming left V 5 bases short and J 4 bases short, with 15 bases between. The CDR3 covers 15 residues.

The CDR3 is CASSYLQGSSYNEQFF. As DNA, the CDR3 is TGCGCCAGCAGCTATTTACAGGGAAGCTCCTACAATGAGCAGTTCTTC. This chain connects TRBV5-1 to TRBJ2-1, with a possible D match to TRBD1 (6 bases). The germline V and J ends were trimmed by 3 bases and 0 bases, with 13 bases remaining between them. The V gene's germline CDR1 is SGHRS and CDR2 YFSETQ. There are 16 residues in the CDR3.

The J gene is TRBJ2-5, the V gene TRBV4-3, with D perhaps given as TRBD1 or TRBD2 (7 bases each). From germline, CDR1 is LGHNA and CDR2 YSLEER. This CDR3 has 14 amino acids. Trimming removed 1 base at V and 6 bases at J, with 12 bases between. CDR3 region: CASSQGEGAKTQYF. The CDR3 DNA reads as TGCGCCAGCAGCCAAGGGGAGGGGGCGAAGACCCAGTACTTC.